What follows are 20 T cell receptor beta chains derived from one specimen sequenced in a study of cytomegalovirus exposure and HLA in healthy donors. Amplification used 60 Vbeta primers and 13 Jbeta primers. Assay: immunoSEQ multiplex PCR; the TCRdb copy retains only in-frame clones and omits some. The sample yields approximately 120,000 clones, approximately 80% seen once. The sample consisted of PBMCs. Receptor source: a man in his thirties or forties in good health and CMV-seronegative.

This clone occurred once. This chain connects TRBV6-1 to TRBJ2-7; maybe TRBD2 (5 bases). The length of the CDR3 is 14 residues. Germline values: CDR1 MNHNS, CDR2 SASEGT. Trimming pared 6 bases from V and 2 bases from J, leaving 14 bases between. The CDR3 coding sequence is TGTGCCAGCAGGAGGGATCCTCCTGCCTACGAGCAGTACTTC. It yields the protein CASRRDPPAYEQYF.

The chain uses TRBV6-4 and TRBJ2-3; D might be TRBD2 (5 bases). This CDR3 region has 13 residues. Looked up from germline, CDR1 is MRHNA and CDR2 is SNTAGT. Trimming removed 6 bases from V and 2 bases from J, with 9 bases in between. The DNA of the CDR3 is TGTGCCAGCAGCAGGACTTACACAGATACGCAGTATTTT. It is translated as CASSRTYTDTQYF.

J is TRBJ2-7 and V is TRBV6-1; maybe TRBD2 (5 bases). CDR3 size: 12 residues. The V gene's germline CDR1 is MNHNS and CDR2 SASEGT. Trimming took off 6 bases at V and 1 base at J, with 7 bases between the two ends. The CDR3 reads CASRPGSYEQYF. The DNA for the CDR3 is TGTGCCAGCAGACCGGGATCCTACGAGCAGTACTTC.

The chain combines TRBV28 with TRBJ2-7; 10 bases match TRBD2. Germline V CDR1 and CDR2: MDHEN, SYDVKM. The ends lost 5 bases at V and 4 bases at J; junction bases unmatched: 8. The CDR3 has 15 amino acids. This CDR3 is CASSLGASGRYEQYF. CDR3 in DNA: TGTGCCAGCAGTCTCGGAGCTAGCGGGAGATACGAGCAGTACTTC.

The sample holds a few counts of this clone. The chain is built from TRBV5-5 and TRBJ1-2; D not certain. This CDR3 comprises 14 residues. Germline assignment: CDR1 SGHKS and CDR2 YYEKEE (reference sequence). V gave up 0 bases and J gave up 2 bases, with 8 bases separating them. In DNA, the CDR3 is TGTGCCAGCAGCTTGGGACATTTCAACTATGGCTACACCTTC. The encoded protein is CASSLGHFNYGYTF.

The rearrangement uses TRBV7-9 and TRBJ2-7; 9 bases match TRBD1. The CDR3 is 14 amino acids. V shed 6 bases, J shed 4 bases, and the junction held 7 bases outside the gene matches. CDR1 and CDR2 (germline): SEHNR, FQNEAQ (reference sequence). CDR3 residues: CASRYTGGSYEQYF. The CDR3 coding sequence is TGTGCCAGCAGATATACAGGGGGCTCTTACGAGCAGTACTTC.

In its sample, this clone was seen once. The chain couples TRBV6-5 to TRBJ2-1; 12 bases are a match to TRBD2. This CDR3 comprises 16 residues. Germline CDR1 and CDR2: MNHEY and SVGAGI. J was trimmed by 6 bases and V by 0 bases; bases with no gene match: 3. The CDR3 is CASSYSVLAGGNEQFF. In DNA form, the CDR3 reads TGTGCCAGCAGTTACTCGGTACTAGCGGGAGGCAATGAGCAGTTCTTC.

The CDR3 bases are TGTGCCAGCAGTTTACCCCCGCTGTGGGCGGGAGAGCCCGGGGAGCTGTTTTTT. The encoded protein is CASSLPPLWAGEPGELFF. This chain connects TRBV27 to TRBJ2-2, with TRBD2 identical over 7 bases. CDR1 and CDR2 from the germline V gene are MNHEY and SMNVEV (reference sequence). CDR3 size: 18 residues. The trim removed 2 bases at V and 6 bases at J, leaving 15 bases unmatched.

The rearrangement links TRBV27 to TRBJ1-3, with 7 bases that match TRBD1. J lost 6 bases, V lost 5 bases, and 10 bases had no gene match. The CDR3 loop spans 15 amino acids. CDR1 MNHEY and CDR2 SMNVEV come from the germline V gene (reference sequence). CDR3 amino acids: CASSLSQGMENTIYF. In nucleotides, the CDR3 is TGTGCCAGCAGTCTGTCACAGGGGATGGAAAACACCATATATTTT.

Here the CDR3 reads CASTPAGGNEQFF. In DNA form, the CDR3 reads TGTGCCAGCACCCCGGCGGGAGGCAATGAGCAGTTCTTC. The chain recombines TRBV9 with TRBJ2-1, with TRBD2 matching 8 bases. The CDR3 covers 13 residues. V gave up 6 bases and J gave up 6 bases; unmatched junction bases: 5. Per the germline V gene, CDR1 is SGDLS and CDR2 is YYNGEE.

J is TRBJ1-5 and V is TRBV15; D uncertain. The CDR3 loop spans 14 amino acids. CDR1 and CDR2 (germline): LNHNV, YYDKDF (reference sequence). Trimming stripped 1 base from V and 4 bases from J, with 8 bases between. CDR3 sequence reads: CATSRGPGNQPQHF. The CDR3 DNA follows: TGTGCCACCAGCAGAGGACCGGGAAATCAGCCCCAGCATTTT.

This chain links TRBV2 with TRBJ2-2; 11 bases agree with TRBD2. The germline V gene encodes CDR1 SNHLY and CDR2 FYNNEI. There are 17 residues in the CDR3. The V segment lost 10 bases and the J segment 1 base; nucleotides outside the gene matches: 11. DNA of the CDR3: TGTGCCACCAAAAGAATAGGGACTAGCGGGAACACCGGGGAGCTGTTTTTT. This gives the protein CATKRIGTSGNTGELFF.

This rearrangement joins TRBV9 to TRBJ2-3; TRBD1 aligns across 9 bases. The germline V gene has CDR1 SGDLS and CDR2 YYNGEE. The CDR3 consists of 17 residues. The junction had 14 bases not matched to a gene; V was cut back by 1 base and J by 8 bases. This CDR3 is CASSVMGRGTGLVTQYF. In DNA form, the CDR3 reads TGTGCCAGCAGCGTAATGGGGAGAGGGACAGGGCTTGTTACGCAGTATTTT.

The chain links TRBV9 to TRBJ2-3; D is unresolved. V was clipped by 2 bases and J by 6 bases, with 10 bases between them. CDR3 length: 13 residues. Germline lookup yields CDR1 SGDLS and CDR2 YYNGEE. CDR3 loop: CASSVFTADTQYF. The CDR3 DNA is TGTGCCAGCAGCGTTTTCACAGCCGATACGCAGTATTTT. The complete variable domain, with remaining parts taken from reference TRBV9 and TRBJ2-3, reads DSGVTQTPKHLITATGQRVTLRCSPRSGDLSVYWYQQSLDQGLQFLIQYYNGEERAKGNILERFSAQQFPDLHSELNLSSLELGDSALYFCASSVFTADTQYFGPGTRLTVL.

The chain combines TRBV27 with TRBJ1-4; a weak D match, TRBD1 (5 bases). CDR1 and CDR2 (germline): MNHEY, SMNVEV (reference sequence). Trimming took off 6 bases at V and 0 bases at J, with 11 bases between the two ends. The CDR3 runs 15 residues. The chain's CDR3 is CASSSRDSTNEKLFF. CDR3 nucleotides: TGTGCCAGCAGCTCCCGGGACTCAACTAATGAAAAACTGTTTTTT.

This clone was observed a handful of times. CDR3 in amino acids: CASRAVEGTEAFF. CDR3 in DNA: TGTGCCAGCAGGGCCGTCGAGGGTACTGAAGCTTTCTTT. The chain is built from TRBV5-4 and TRBJ1-1; D is unclear. CDR1 and CDR2 from the germline V gene are SGHNT and YYREEE (reference sequence). The CDR3 has 13 amino acids. Trimming stripped 5 bases from V and 5 bases from J, with 13 bases between.

The gene calls are TRBV6-1 and TRBJ2-3, with TRBD1 matching 7 bases. The CDR3 is 16 residues long. Germline CDR1 MNHNS, CDR2 SASEGT. Trimming cost V 3 bases and J 3 bases; bases outside gene matches: 9. CDR3 DNA sequence: TGTGCCAGCAGTGAGGGACAGTGGTTCGGGACAGATACGCAGTATTTT. Amino acid sequence: CASSEGQWFGTDTQYF.

The rearrangement links TRBV2 to TRBJ1-1; 7 nucleotides align to TRBD1. With 3 bases clipped from V and 5 bases from J, the junction kept 3 bases outside the gene matches. This CDR3 region has 13 residues. Germline values: CDR1 SNHLY, CDR2 FYNNEI. In DNA, the CDR3 is TGTGCCAGCAGTGAGGGACAGTATACTGAAGCTTTCTTT. Protein product: CASSEGQYTEAFF.

This clone has more than one count but fewer than ten. The chain links TRBV18 to TRBJ1-1, with D possibly matching TRBD1 (6 bases). CDR3 length: 15 amino acids. CDR1 is KGHSH, CDR2 LQKENI, per germline. Deletions cut 5 bases from V and 1 base from J, with 14 bases between. CDR3 in DNA: TGTGCCAGCTCAACGGGGAGGGGGGCGAACACTGAAGCTTTCTTT. This gives the protein CASSTGRGANTEAFF.

The chain recombines TRBV7-2 with TRBJ2-5, with TRBD1 as a possible D gene (6 bases). Trimming took off 7 bases at V and 1 base at J, with 13 bases between the two ends. The V gene's germline CDR1 is SGHTA and CDR2 FQGNSA. CDR3 length: 14 residues. Here the CDR3 reads CASTIRGSQETQYF. CDR3 DNA: TGTGCCAGCACCATCAGGGGATCCCAAGAGACCCAGTACTTC.